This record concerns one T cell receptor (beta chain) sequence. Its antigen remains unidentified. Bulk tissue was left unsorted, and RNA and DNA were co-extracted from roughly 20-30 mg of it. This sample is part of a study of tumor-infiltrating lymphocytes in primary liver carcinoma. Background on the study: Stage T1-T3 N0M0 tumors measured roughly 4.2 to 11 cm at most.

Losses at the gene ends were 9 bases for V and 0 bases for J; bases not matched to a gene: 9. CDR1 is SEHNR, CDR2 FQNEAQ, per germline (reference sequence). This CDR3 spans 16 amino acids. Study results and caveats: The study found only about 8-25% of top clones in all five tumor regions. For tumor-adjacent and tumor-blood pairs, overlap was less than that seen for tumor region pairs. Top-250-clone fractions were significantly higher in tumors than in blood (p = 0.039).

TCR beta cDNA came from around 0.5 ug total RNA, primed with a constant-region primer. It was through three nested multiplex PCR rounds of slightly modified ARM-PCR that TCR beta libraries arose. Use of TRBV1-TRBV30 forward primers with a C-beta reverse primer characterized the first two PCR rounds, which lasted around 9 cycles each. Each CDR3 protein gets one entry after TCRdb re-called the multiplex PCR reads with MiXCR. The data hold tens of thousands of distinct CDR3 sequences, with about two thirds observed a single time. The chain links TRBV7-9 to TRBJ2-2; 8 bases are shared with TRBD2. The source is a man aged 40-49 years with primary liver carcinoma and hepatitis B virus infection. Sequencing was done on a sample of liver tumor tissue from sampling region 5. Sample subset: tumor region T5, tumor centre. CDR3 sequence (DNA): TGTGCCAGAAGCCGAAGACTAGCGACGAACACCGGGGAGCTGTTTTTT. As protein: CARSRRLATNTGELFF.